This T cell receptor (beta chain) was sequenced for a study of T-cell reconstitution after alpha-beta-depleted transplantation in children. Using unique molecular identifiers, the investigators prepared the TCRbeta library. TCRdb re-called the PCR reads through MiXCR, storing one row per CDR3 protein. This table has 300,000 to 400,000 distinct CDR3 sequences, 15% to 20% appearing once. Study results and caveats: A year post-transplant, T-cell counts and diversity derived mostly from newly produced T cells. After transplant, at about two months, alpha-beta T cells were reportedly derived from several hundred expanded graft clones.

This clonotype was counted between two and nine times. The antigen is undetermined. The CDR3 contains 16 residues. Per germline, CDR1 MGHRA and CDR2 YSYEKL. V shed 0 bases and J shed 0 bases, with 12 bases lying between them. Source: PBMCs, mostly from graft donor cells, taken 360 days after TCRalphabeta/CD19-depleted stem cell transplant. The chain uses TRBV4-1 and TRBJ2-7; no clear D gene. The sequence came from a male patient aged 2 to 10 who had a stem cell transplant for acute lymphoblastic leukemia, so the T cells may come from the graft donor. The CDR3 DNA reads as TGCGCCAGCAGCCAAGAAAGAGAGCCGTACTCCTACGAGCAGTACTTC. Translation gives CASSQEREPYSYEQYF.